These 25 T cell receptor beta chains came from one sample sequenced in a study of T cells in Graves' hyperthyroidism and ophthalmopathy. What was amplified from RNA transcripts were TCR beta CDR3 regions. The study used the HTBI primer set for a first-round RT-PCR of the TCR CDR3. A single record per CDR3 protein comes from TCRdb applying MiXCR to the multiplex PCR reads. The sample includes about 320,000 distinct CDR3 sequences, approximately 16% of them seen just once. The sample taken for sequencing was blood. These receptors were taken from a man younger than 45 with Graves' hyperthyroidism.

This chain links TRBV28 with TRBJ1-3; perhaps TRBD1 as D (5 bases). Germline loops: CDR1 MDHEN, CDR2 SYDVKM. Deletions cut 5 bases from V and 7 bases from J, with 18 bases between. CDR3 length equals 15 residues. The CDR3 DNA reads TGTGCCAGCAGTCCCGCCGGGGGGGTAAGGAACACCATATATTTT. It yields the protein CASSPAGGVRNTIYF. Filled out from reference TRBV28 and TRBJ1-3, the complete variable domain reads DVKVTQSSRYLVKRTGEKVFLECVQDMDHENMFWYRQDPGLGLRLIYFSYDVKMKEKGDIPEGYSVSREKKERFSLILESASTNQTSMYLCASSPAGGVRNTIYFGEGSWLTVV.

With respect to this clonotype: One base away lies a much larger clone, so this may be a sequencing read error. This chain joins TRBV6-6 and TRBJ1-1; no definite D call. V was pared by 2 bases and J by 8 bases, with 12 bases between. This CDR3 has 13 amino acids. The germline V gene encodes CDR1 MNHNY and CDR2 SVGAGI (reference sequence). CDR3 residues: CASSYGHKAEAFF. The CDR3 bases are TGTGCCAGCAGTTACGGGCACAAGGCCGAAGCTTTCTTT.

This sequence joins TRBV16 and TRBJ1-1, with D unresolved. The CDR3 extends over 14 amino acids. CDR1 is KGHSY and CDR2 is FQNENV in the germline V gene. V lost 8 bases and J lost 8, with 21 bases in between. The CDR3 bases are TGTGCCAGCCTCCCCACGGAGGACCTCCGGGAAGCTTTCTTT. Translation: CASLPTEDLREAFF. Drawing the rest from reference TRBV16 and TRBJ1-1, the complete variable domain is GEEVAQTPKHLVRGEGQKAKLYCAPIKGHSYVFWYQQVLKNEFKFLISFQNENVFDETGMPKERFSAKCLPNSPCSLEIQATKLEDSAVYFCASLPTEDLREAFFGQGTRLTVV.

The chain carries TRBV7-9 and TRBJ1-3; unclear D gene. The CDR3 is made up of 17 amino acids. Per germline, CDR1 SEHNR and CDR2 FQNEAQ (reference sequence). Trimming cost V 1 base and J 0 bases, with 13 bases left between them. DNA of the CDR3: TGTGCCAGCAGCTTAGGTTCTGGAGGAAGCTCTGGAAACACCATATATTTT. This encodes CASSLGSGGSSGNTIYF.

V usage is TRBV28 and J usage is TRBJ1-5, with TRBD1 identical over 11 bases. Germline loops: CDR1 MDHEN, CDR2 SYDVKM. The CDR3 loop spans 14 amino acids. The J segment lost 5 bases and the V segment lost 7 bases, leaving 4 bases of the junction unmatched. The CDR3, as DNA: TGTGCCAGCAATTTGGGACAGGGGGATCAGCCCCAGCATTTT. Protein product: CASNLGQGDQPQHF.

This clonotype was found a few times. This sequence joins TRBV12-3 or TRBV12-4 and TRBJ2-1; 7 nucleotides match TRBD2. Trimming removed 6 bases from V and 0 bases from J; junction bases left unmatched: 5. The CDR3 covers 15 residues. In DNA form, the CDR3 reads TGTGCCAGCAGCCCCCCTAGCGGCTCCTACAATGAGCAGTTCTTC. It encodes CASSPPSGSYNEQFF.

This chain joins TRBV11-3 and TRBJ2-1; 7 bases match TRBD2. This CDR3 region has 14 residues. Germline CDR1 is SGHNT and CDR2 is YENEEA. V lost 6 bases and J lost 7; bases outside the gene matches: 9. The CDR3 sequence: CASRLWGRANEQFF. The CDR3 DNA is TGTGCCAGCAGGCTATGGGGGAGGGCGAATGAGCAGTTCTTC.

The chain links TRBV28 to TRBJ2-1; D might be TRBD1 (5 bases). The CDR3 is made up of 16 amino acids. Germline loops: CDR1 MDHEN, CDR2 SYDVKM. Trimming cost V 6 bases and J 1 base, with 16 bases left between them. The CDR3: CASSRRQSLSYNEQFF. CDR3 nucleotide sequence: TGTGCCAGCAGCCGTAGACAGAGCTTATCCTACAATGAGCAGTTCTTC.

This clonotype was counted many times. The rearrangement uses TRBV5-1 and TRBJ1-1, with D possibly being TRBD1 (5 bases). Germline loops: CDR1 SGHRS, CDR2 YFSETQ. The CDR3 is 16 amino acids. V was pared by 0 bases and J by 0 bases, with 12 bases between. The CDR3 sequence is CASSLARGKMNTEAFF. CDR3 nucleotides: TGCGCCAGCAGCTTGGCGAGGGGTAAAATGAACACTGAAGCTTTCTTT.

The V gene is TRBV20-1, the J gene TRBJ1-5; maybe TRBD1 (5 bases). The CDR3 contains 14 residues. The germline gives CDR1 DFQATT, CDR2 SNEGSKA (reference sequence). V was cut by 2 bases and J by 4 bases, with 12 bases left in between. The CDR3 DNA sequence: TGCAGTGCTAGAACCCAGGGACGGAATCAGCCCCAGCATTTT. This encodes CSARTQGRNQPQHF.

This clonotype was counted many times. V and J are TRBV28 and TRBJ2-7, with D uncertain. Germline V CDR1 and CDR2: MDHEN, SYDVKM. Deletions cut 2 bases from V and 7 bases from J, with 15 bases between. This CDR3 is 14 amino acids long. The CDR3 here is CASSLESLGREQYF. The CDR3 nucleotides read TGTGCCAGCAGTTTAGAGTCCCTAGGAAGGGAGCAGTACTTC.

This clonotype was seen repeatedly, ten times or more. V usage is TRBV12-3 or TRBV12-4 and J usage is TRBJ2-5; 14 bases are shared with TRBD2. Trimming took 5 bases from V and 3 from J; bases not matched to a gene: 11. CDR3 length: 18 amino acids. CDR3 DNA sequence: TGTGCCAGCAGTCCCGGGACTAGCGGGGGCGACGGAGAAGAGACCCAGTACTTC. Its protein is CASSPGTSGGDGEETQYF.

This clonotype was detected a few times. This chain joins TRBV5-4 and TRBJ2-2; 7 bases map to TRBD1. This CDR3 is 13 amino acids long. Germline CDR1 SGHNT, CDR2 YYREEE (reference sequence). V shed 6 bases, J shed 6 bases, and the junction held 5 bases outside the gene matches. The CDR3 region is CASNRQGSGELFF. Here the CDR3 DNA reads TGTGCCAGCAACAGACAGGGTTCCGGGGAGCTGTTTTTT.

This clonotype was counted many times. The chain links TRBV28 to TRBJ2-7; 8 bases fit TRBD2. The CDR3 runs to 13 residues. The germline V gene has CDR1 MDHEN and CDR2 SYDVKM. Trimming removed 6 bases from V and 5 bases from J; junction bases left unmatched: 6. The CDR3 spells CASSHGGGNEQYF. For the CDR3, the DNA is TGTGCCAGCAGCCACGGGGGGGGGAACGAGCAGTACTTC.

The V gene is TRBV4-1, the J gene TRBJ1-1; no definite D call. The CDR3 is made up of 16 amino acids. Per the germline V gene, CDR1 is MGHRA and CDR2 is YSYEKL. V was shortened by 4 bases and J by 0 bases, with 15 bases between the two germline ends. The CDR3 nucleotides read TGCGCCAGCAGCCCTCAGGTGACGGTCATGAACACTGAAGCTTTCTTT. This codes for CASSPQVTVMNTEAFF.

There are many counts of this clonotype. This chain connects TRBV11-2 to TRBJ1-4, with D uncertain. This CDR3 comprises 14 residues. The germline V and J ends were trimmed by 2 bases and 8 bases, with 12 bases remaining between them. Germline CDR1 and CDR2: SGHAT and FQNNGV. As DNA, the CDR3 is TGTGCCAGCAGCTTAACGAGGTTTGAGGAAAAACTGTTTTTT. This sequence encodes CASSLTRFEEKLFF.

V and J are TRBV20-1 and TRBJ2-3, with TRBD2 matching 7 bases. Unmatched junction bases numbered 3, after V lost 0 bases and J lost 3 bases. CDR3 length equals 14 residues. Germline CDR1 DFQATT, CDR2 SNEGSKA (reference sequence). The CDR3 is CSARDPAGTDTQYF. The CDR3, as DNA: TGCAGTGCTAGAGATCCAGCGGGAACAGATACGCAGTATTTT.

This clonotype was counted many times. The chain employs TRBV3-1 and TRBJ2-3; D might be TRBD1 (6 bases). The V and J ends lost 4 bases and 9 bases respectively, with 20 bases between them. This CDR3 has 15 residues. The germline gives CDR1 LGHDT, CDR2 YNNKEL (reference sequence). CDR3 protein: CASSPRTDSTGTQYF. CDR3 coding DNA: TGTGCCAGCAGCCCTCGGACGGATAGCACAGGGACGCAGTATTTT.

The V gene is TRBV14, the J gene TRBJ1-1; D is unclear. With 3 bases removed from V and 1 base from J, the gap between germline ends came to 12 bases. The CDR3 is made up of 15 amino acids. CDR1 is SGHDN and CDR2 is FVKESK in the germline V gene. CDR3 nucleotide sequence: TGTGCCAGCAGCCAGGGGTACGAATGGAACACTGAAGCTTTCTTT. Its translation is CASSQGYEWNTEAFF.

The V and J genes are TRBV11-2 and TRBJ1-2, with a possible D match to TRBD1 (6 bases). CDR1 is SGHAT, CDR2 FQNNGV, per germline. The CDR3 length is 13 residues. With 5 bases removed from V and 4 bases from J, the gap between germline ends came to 11 bases. CDR3 protein: CASSARGGYGYTF. In nucleotides, the CDR3 is TGTGCCAGCAGCGCCAGGGGAGGCTATGGCTACACCTTC. Full variable domain (remainder filled in from reference TRBV11-2 and TRBJ1-2): EAGVAQSPRYKIIEKRQSVAFWCNPISGHATLYWYQQILGQGPKLLIQFQNNGVVDDSQLPKDRFSAERLKGVDSTLKIQPAKLEDSAVYLCASSARGGYGYTFGSGTRLTVV.

This clonotype appeared a few times. The V gene is TRBV11-2, the J gene TRBJ2-7; D remains unclear. Germline V gene lookup returns CDR1 SGHAT and CDR2 FQNNGV. The CDR3 extends over 16 amino acids. Trimming left V 5 bases short and J 2 bases short, with 19 bases between. CDR3 region: CASSPPTNYAAYEQYF. As DNA, the CDR3 is TGTGCCAGCAGCCCGCCGACAAATTACGCAGCCTACGAGCAGTACTTC. The full variable domain, in which reference TRBV11-2 and TRBJ2-7 provide the parts outside the CDR3, is EAGVAQSPRYKIIEKRQSVAFWCNPISGHATLYWYQQILGQGPKLLIQFQNNGVVDDSQLPKDRFSAERLKGVDSTLKIQPAKLEDSAVYLCASSPPTNYAAYEQYFGPGTRLTVT.

Details on this clonotype: This may stem from a read error, because a much larger clone lies one nucleotide away. The rearrangement links TRBV5-1 to TRBJ1-2, with D tentatively TRBD1 (6 bases). This CDR3 has 14 residues. Germline-derived CDR1 and CDR2 are SGHRS and YFSETQ. CDR3 residues: CTSSSGQTTDGYTF. In DNA form, the CDR3 reads TGCACCAGCAGCTCAGGACAGACTACTGATGGCTACACCTTC. The whole variable domain, remainder taken from reference TRBV5-1 and TRBJ1-2, is KAGVTQTPRYLIKTRGQQVTLSCSPISGHRSVSWYQQTPGQGLQFLFEYFSETQRNKGNFPGRFSGRQFSNSRSEMNVSTLELGDSALYLCTSSSGQTTDGYTFGSGTRLTVV.

In its sample, this clonotype was seen many times. This chain links TRBV28 with TRBJ2-2; no reliable D call. With 2 bases removed from V and 8 bases from J, the gap between germline ends came to 15 bases. The CDR3 is 15 amino acids. The germline gives CDR1 MDHEN, CDR2 SYDVKM. The CDR3 DNA reads TGTGCCAGCAGTTTACACTTTAGCCCTAATGGGGAGCTGTTTTTT. This encodes CASSLHFSPNGELFF.

This clonotype has a handful of counts. This sequence joins TRBV20-1 and TRBJ2-3; TRBD2 might be the D (6 bases). Trimming pared 0 bases from V and 0 bases from J, leaving 16 bases between. The CDR3 is 17 amino acids. CDR1 is DFQATT and CDR2 is SNEGSKA in the germline V gene (reference sequence). CDR3: CSARDASGATSTDTQYF. CDR3 nucleotide sequence: TGCAGTGCTAGAGATGCTTCGGGAGCGACTAGCACAGATACGCAGTATTTT.

Ten or more counts support this clonotype. The chain employs TRBV5-5 and TRBJ2-3; D possibly corresponds to TRBD2 (7 bases). Germline V gene lookup returns CDR1 SGHKS and CDR2 YYEKEE (reference sequence). The CDR3 is made up of 17 amino acids. With 4 bases removed from V and 3 bases from J, the gap between germline ends came to 21 bases. As DNA, the CDR3 is TGTGCCAGCAGCCTCTTGGGAGGGGGAGGTGGGACAGATACGCAGTATTTT. Translation: CASSLLGGGGGTDTQYF.